Following are 11 T cell receptor beta chains from one sample sequenced in a study of shared T cell receptors in the human thymus. The protocol was immunoSEQ multiplex PCR, while the TCRdb copy is restricted to in-frame clones and leaves out a portion. In the table there are hundreds of thousands of clones, 87% of which are singletons. These same records also appear under a second study, on human thymus T cells.

The material sequenced was thymocytes. The source is a boy younger than two with a congenital heart defect.

The V call is TRBV7-9, the J call TRBJ2-1; 11 nucleotides agree with TRBD2. This CDR3 has 17 amino acids. CDR1 is SEHNR, CDR2 FQNEAQ, per germline (reference sequence). The V segment lost 1 base and the J segment 6 bases; nucleotides outside the gene matches: 8. The CDR3 DNA follows: TGTGCCAGCAGCTTAGTGACTAGCGGGACCTCGGGCAATGAGCAGTTCTTC. It translates to CASSLVTSGTSGNEQFF.

The J gene is TRBJ2-3, the V gene TRBV25-1; perhaps TRBD2 as D (5 bases). V lost 2 bases and J lost 1, with 10 bases in between. The germline V gene encodes CDR1 MGHDK and CDR2 SYGVNS. There are 15 residues in the CDR3. Written as DNA, the CDR3 is TGTGCCAGCAGTGAACGGACTTCGCGCACAGATACGCAGTATTTT. Residues: CASSERTSRTDTQYF.

The chain combines TRBV5-5 with TRBJ2-2; the D gene is possibly TRBD1 (6 bases). Germline V gene lookup returns CDR1 SGHKS and CDR2 YYEKEE (reference sequence). This CDR3 comprises 17 residues. The germline V and J ends were trimmed by 3 bases and 0 bases, with 15 bases remaining between them. DNA for the CDR3: TGTGCCAGCAGCTGGGGGACCGGGACACCGAACACCGGGGAGCTGTTTTTT. Amino acid sequence: CASSWGTGTPNTGELFF. Full variable domain (outside the CDR3, taken from reference TRBV5-5 and TRBJ2-2): DAGVTQSPTHLIKTRGQQVTLRCSPISGHKSVSWYQQVLGQGPQFIFQYYEKEERGRGNFPDRFSARQFPNYSSELNVNALLLGDSALYLCASSWGTGTPNTGELFFGEGSRLTVL.

This chain links TRBV5-6 with TRBJ2-7, with D possibly called TRBD1 or TRBD2 (10 bases each). CDR3 length equals 19 residues. Germline V gene sequence: CDR1 SGHDT, CDR2 YYEEEE. Trimming took 2 bases from V and 2 from J, leaving 26 bases between them. Here the CDR3 DNA reads TGTGCCAGCAGCTTACGACAGGGGGCAAGAGCGGGAGGGCCCTACGAGCAGTACTTC. It specifies CASSLRQGARAGGPYEQYF.

V gene TRBV30 combines with J gene TRBJ1-1; TRBD1 matches 7 bases. CDR3 size: 17 residues. Trimming at V came to 1 base and at J to 2 bases, leaving 13 bases not matched to a gene. Looked up from germline, CDR1 is GTSNPN and CDR2 is SVGIG (reference sequence). CDR3 sequence reads: CAWSGGRRGRVNTEAFF. The DNA of the CDR3 is TGTGCCTGGAGTGGGGGGCGGAGGGGGCGGGTCAACACTGAAGCTTTCTTT.

This chain links TRBV2 with TRBJ2-7, with D perhaps matching TRBD1 (7 bases). Trimming stripped 6 bases from V and 1 base from J, with 13 bases between. The CDR3 runs 14 residues. Germline values: CDR1 SNHLY, CDR2 FYNNEI. CDR3: CASSRGTASYEQYF. CDR3 coding DNA: TGTGCCAGCAGCCGGGGGACAGCATCCTACGAGCAGTACTTC.

The chain links TRBV4-3 to TRBJ1-1; D remains unclear. From germline, CDR1 is LGHNA and CDR2 YSLEER. This CDR3 has 15 residues. V was trimmed by 0 bases and J by 1 base, leaving 9 bases between them. The CDR3 bases are TGCGCCAGCAGCCAAGACGCTTCAGAGAACACTGAAGCTTTCTTT. It yields the protein CASSQDASENTEAFF.

The chain carries TRBV19 and TRBJ2-3, with D perhaps TRBD1 (5 bases). V was cut by 4 bases and J by 0 bases, with 14 bases left in between. The CDR3 runs to 16 residues. CDR1 is LNHDA, CDR2 SQIVND, per germline (reference sequence). As DNA, the CDR3 is TGTGCCAGTAGTACCCCGACAGCTGACAGCACAGATACGCAGTATTTT. Translated: CASSTPTADSTDTQYF.

The rearrangement joins TRBV10-3 to TRBJ2-7, with no clear D. The CDR3 totals 13 residues. Germline-derived CDR1 and CDR2 are ENHRY and SYGVKD. The V end lost 6 bases, the J end lost 5 bases, and 14 bases lay between the germline ends. CDR3 amino acids: CAIRASDVHEQYF. The CDR3 region has the DNA TGTGCCATCAGGGCCTCTGATGTACACGAGCAGTACTTC.

This clone was detected only a few times. One end of the junction fails to match germline, which may point to a read error. The V call is TRBV19, the J call TRBJ1-2; 7 bases match TRBD1. This CDR3 has 15 amino acids. From germline, CDR1 is LNHDA and CDR2 SQIVND (reference sequence). CDR3 nucleotide sequence: TGTGCCAGTAGCATAGGGGACAGAGCGATCCATGGCTACACCTTC. Translated, it gives CASSIGDRAIHGYTF.

The chain combines TRBV5-4 with TRBJ1-1; D unclear. Germline-derived CDR1 and CDR2 are SGHNT and YYREEE (reference sequence). This CDR3 has 15 amino acids. Trimming left V 0 bases short and J 4 bases short, with 13 bases between. CDR3 sequence: CASSLAKWAGTEAFF. In nucleotides, the CDR3 is TGTGCCAGCAGCTTGGCCAAGTGGGCGGGCACTGAAGCTTTCTTT.